This TCR beta chain is from a study of blood T cell repertoires in COVID-19. Background on the study: There were acute and convalescent COVID-19 samples, and they came from the United States, Italy and Spain. T cells, B-cell-depleted T cells, or PBMCs supplied cDNA or gDNA.

The CDR3 sequence is 15 residues long. Trimming took 6 bases from V and 4 from J, leaving 18 bases between them. Germline V lookup: CDR1 SGHVS, CDR2 FQNEAQ. Before being deemed recovered, Cohort 3 donors had two negative PCRs, clearance, or symptom resolution. Under the authors' procedure: Amplification from reference gene primers served as the basis for estimated nucleated cell counts. The repertoire was sequenced with immunoSEQ multiplex PCR; TCRdb's copy has only in-frame clones and lacks some. D and trimming were read from the DNA, whereas the V and J calls and clone size are those reported in that table. This table has a few hundred thousand clones, around four fifths appearing once.

This TCR came from a woman in her 50s who had recovered from COVID-19. This chain connects TRBV7-8 to TRBJ1-2; D unclear. Sequencing was done on a sample of PBMCs or T cells enriched from blood (not recorded which). CDR3 nucleotides: TGTGCCAGCAGTTTCGAATGGGAGGTCCCCTATGGCTACACCTTC. Protein product: CASSFEWEVPYGYTF.